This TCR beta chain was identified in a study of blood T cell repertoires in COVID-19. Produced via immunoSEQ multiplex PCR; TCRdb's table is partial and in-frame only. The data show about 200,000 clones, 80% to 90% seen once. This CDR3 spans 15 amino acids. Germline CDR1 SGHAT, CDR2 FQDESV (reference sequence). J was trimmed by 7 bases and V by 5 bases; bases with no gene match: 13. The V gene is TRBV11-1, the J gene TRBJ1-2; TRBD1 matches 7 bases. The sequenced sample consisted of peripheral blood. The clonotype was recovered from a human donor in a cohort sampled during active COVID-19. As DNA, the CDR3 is TGTGCCAGCAGCCCACAACGGACAGGAATTGGTGGCTACACCTTC. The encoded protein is CASSPQRTGIGGYTF.